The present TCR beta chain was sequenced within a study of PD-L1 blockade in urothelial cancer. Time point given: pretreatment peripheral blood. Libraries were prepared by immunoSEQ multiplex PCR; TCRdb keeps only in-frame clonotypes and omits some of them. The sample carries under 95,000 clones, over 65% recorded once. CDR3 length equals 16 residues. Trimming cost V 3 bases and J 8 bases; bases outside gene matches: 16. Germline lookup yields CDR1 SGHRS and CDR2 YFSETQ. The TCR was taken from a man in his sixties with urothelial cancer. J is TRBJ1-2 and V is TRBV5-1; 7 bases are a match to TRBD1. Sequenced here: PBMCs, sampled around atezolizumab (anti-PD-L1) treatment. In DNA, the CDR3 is TGCGCCAGCAGCTCTGCAACAAGGGGGCCCCTGAGGGGCTACACCTTC. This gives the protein CASSSATRGPLRGYTF. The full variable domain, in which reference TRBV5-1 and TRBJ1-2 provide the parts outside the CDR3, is KAGVTQTPRYLIKTRGQQVTLSCSPISGHRSVSWYQQTPGQGLQFLFEYFSETQRNKGNFPGRFSGRQFSNSRSEMNVSTLELGDSALYLCASSSATRGPLRGYTFGSGTRLTVV.